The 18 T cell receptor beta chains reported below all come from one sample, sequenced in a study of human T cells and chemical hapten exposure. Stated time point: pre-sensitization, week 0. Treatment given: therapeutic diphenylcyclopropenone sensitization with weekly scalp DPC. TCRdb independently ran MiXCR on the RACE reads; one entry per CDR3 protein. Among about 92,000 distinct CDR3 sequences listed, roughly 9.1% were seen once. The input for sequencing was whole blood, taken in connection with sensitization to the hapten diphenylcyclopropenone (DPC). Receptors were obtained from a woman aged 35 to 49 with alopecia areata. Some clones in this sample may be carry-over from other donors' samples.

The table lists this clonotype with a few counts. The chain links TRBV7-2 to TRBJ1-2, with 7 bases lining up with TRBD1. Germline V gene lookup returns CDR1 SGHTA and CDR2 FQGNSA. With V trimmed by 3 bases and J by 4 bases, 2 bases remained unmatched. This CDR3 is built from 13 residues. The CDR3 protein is CASSLGTVYGYTF. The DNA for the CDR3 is TGTGCCAGCAGCTTGGGGACAGTCTATGGCTACACCTTC.

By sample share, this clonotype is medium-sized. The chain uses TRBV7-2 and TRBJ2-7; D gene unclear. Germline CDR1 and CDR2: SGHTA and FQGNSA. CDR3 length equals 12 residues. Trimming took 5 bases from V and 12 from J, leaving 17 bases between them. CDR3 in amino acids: CASSVQAGRRYF. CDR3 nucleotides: TGTGCCAGCAGCGTCCAAGCCGGTCGGCGGTACTTC.

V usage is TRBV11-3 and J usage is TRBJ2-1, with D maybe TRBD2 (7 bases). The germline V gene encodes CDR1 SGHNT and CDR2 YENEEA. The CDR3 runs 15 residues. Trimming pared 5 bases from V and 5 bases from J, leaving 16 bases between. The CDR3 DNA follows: TGTGCCAGCAGCAAGGGGGTAGCGGGCGACAATGAGCAGTTCTTC. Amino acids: CASSKGVAGDNEQFF.

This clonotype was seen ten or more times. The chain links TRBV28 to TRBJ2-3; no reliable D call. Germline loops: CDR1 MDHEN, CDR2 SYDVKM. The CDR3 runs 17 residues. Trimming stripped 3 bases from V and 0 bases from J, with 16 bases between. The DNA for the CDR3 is TGTGCCAGCAGTTTTGGGCTTGGGCCGGCCAGCACAGATACGCAGTATTTT. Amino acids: CASSFGLGPASTDTQYF.

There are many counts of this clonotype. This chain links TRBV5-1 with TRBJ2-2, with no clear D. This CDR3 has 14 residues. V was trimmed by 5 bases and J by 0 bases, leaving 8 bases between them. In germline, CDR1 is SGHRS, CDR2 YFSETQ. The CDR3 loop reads CASSHGANTGELFF. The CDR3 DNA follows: TGCGCCAGCAGTCATGGGGCGAACACCGGGGAGCTGTTTTTT.

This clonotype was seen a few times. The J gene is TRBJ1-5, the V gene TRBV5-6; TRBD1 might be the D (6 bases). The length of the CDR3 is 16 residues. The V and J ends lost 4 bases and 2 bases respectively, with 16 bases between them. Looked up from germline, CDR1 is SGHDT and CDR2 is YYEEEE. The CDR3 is CASSGPQGFGNQPQHF. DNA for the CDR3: TGTGCCAGCAGCGGCCCTCAGGGGTTTGGCAATCAGCCCCAGCATTTT. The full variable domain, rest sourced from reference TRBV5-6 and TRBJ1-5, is DAGVTQSPTHLIKTRGQQVTLRCSPKSGHDTVSWYQQALGQGPQFIFQYYEEEERQRGNFPDRFSGHQFPNYSSELNVNALLLGDSALYLCASSGPQGFGNQPQHFGDGTRLSIL.

Here the CDR3 reads CASSVVGFRGGYTF. The CDR3 region has the DNA TGTGCCAGCAGCGTAGTAGGGTTCAGGGGAGGCTACACCTTC. The V and J genes are TRBV9 and TRBJ1-2; TRBD1 is a possible D gene (6 bases). This CDR3 has 14 residues. The germline gives CDR1 SGDLS, CDR2 YYNGEE. V was pared by 0 bases and J by 8 bases, with 14 bases between.

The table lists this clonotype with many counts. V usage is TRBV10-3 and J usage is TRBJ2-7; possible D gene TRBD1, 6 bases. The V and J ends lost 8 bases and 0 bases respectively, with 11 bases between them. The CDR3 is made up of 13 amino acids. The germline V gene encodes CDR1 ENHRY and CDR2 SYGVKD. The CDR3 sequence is CAIGRDTSYEQYF. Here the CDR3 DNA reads TGTGCCATCGGACGGGACACCTCCTACGAGCAGTACTTC.

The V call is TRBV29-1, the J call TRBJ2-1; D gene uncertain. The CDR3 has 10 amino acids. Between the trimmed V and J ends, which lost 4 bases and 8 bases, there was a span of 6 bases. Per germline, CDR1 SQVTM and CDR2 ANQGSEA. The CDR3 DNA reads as TGCAGCGTTGGAGGTTATGAGCAGTTCTTC. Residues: CSVGGYEQFF.

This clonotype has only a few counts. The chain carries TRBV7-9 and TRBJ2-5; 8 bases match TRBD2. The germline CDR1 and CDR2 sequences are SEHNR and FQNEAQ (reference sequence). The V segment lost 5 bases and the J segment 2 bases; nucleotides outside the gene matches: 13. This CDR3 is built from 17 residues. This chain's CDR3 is CASSQDRPLAAQETQYF. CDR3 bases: TGTGCCAGCAGCCAAGACCGGCCACTAGCGGCTCAAGAGACCCAGTACTTC. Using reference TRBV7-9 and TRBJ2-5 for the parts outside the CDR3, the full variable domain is DTGVSQNPRHKITKRGQNVTFRCDPISEHNRLYWYRQTLGQGPEFLTYFQNEAQLEKSRLLSDRFSAERPKGSFSTLEIQRTEQGDSAMYLCASSQDRPLAAQETQYFGPGTRLLVL.

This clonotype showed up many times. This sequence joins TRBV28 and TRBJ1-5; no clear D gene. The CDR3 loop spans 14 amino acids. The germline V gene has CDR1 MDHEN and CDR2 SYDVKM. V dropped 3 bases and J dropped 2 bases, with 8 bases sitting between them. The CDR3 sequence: CASSFEVGNQPQHF. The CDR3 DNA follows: TGTGCCAGCAGTTTTGAGGTGGGCAATCAGCCCCAGCATTTT.

Here the CDR3 DNA reads TGCGCCAGCAGCTTCCAGGGACAGGGGAATGAAGCTTTCTTT. Amino acids: CASSFQGQGNEAFF. This chain links TRBV5-1 with TRBJ1-1; 10 bases line up with TRBD1. Germline V lookup: CDR1 SGHRS, CDR2 YFSETQ. With 2 bases clipped from V and 7 bases from J, the junction kept 5 bases outside the gene matches. The CDR3 loop spans 14 amino acids.

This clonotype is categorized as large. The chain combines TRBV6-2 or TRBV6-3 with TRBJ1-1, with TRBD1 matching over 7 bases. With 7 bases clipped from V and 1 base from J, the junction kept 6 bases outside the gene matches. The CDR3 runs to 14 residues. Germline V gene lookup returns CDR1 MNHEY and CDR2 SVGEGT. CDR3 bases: TGTGCCAGCAAAACGACAGGGCGGAACACTGAAGCTTTCTTT. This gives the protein CASKTTGRNTEAFF.

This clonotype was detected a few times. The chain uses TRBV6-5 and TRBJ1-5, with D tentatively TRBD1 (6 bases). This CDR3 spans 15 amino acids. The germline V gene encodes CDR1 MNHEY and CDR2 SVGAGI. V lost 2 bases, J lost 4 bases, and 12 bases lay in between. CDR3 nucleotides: TGTGCCAGCAGTTACAGGGGAGGGGGTAATCAGCCCCAGCATTTT. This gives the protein CASSYRGGGNQPQHF.

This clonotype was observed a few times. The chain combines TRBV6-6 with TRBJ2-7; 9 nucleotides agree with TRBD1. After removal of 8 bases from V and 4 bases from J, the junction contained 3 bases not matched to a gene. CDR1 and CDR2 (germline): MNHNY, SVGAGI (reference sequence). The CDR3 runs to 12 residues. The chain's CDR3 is CASGDRVYEQYF. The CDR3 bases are TGTGCCAGCGGGGACAGGGTGTACGAGCAGTACTTC.

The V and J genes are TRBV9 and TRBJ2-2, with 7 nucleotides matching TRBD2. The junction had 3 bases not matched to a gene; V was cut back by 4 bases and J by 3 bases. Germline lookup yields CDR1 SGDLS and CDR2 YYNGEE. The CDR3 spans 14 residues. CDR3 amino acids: CASSRDYYTGELFF. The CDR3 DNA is TGTGCCAGCAGCCGGGACTACTACACCGGGGAGCTGTTTTTT. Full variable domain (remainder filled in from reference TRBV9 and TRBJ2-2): DSGVTQTPKHLITATGQRVTLRCSPRSGDLSVYWYQQSLDQGLQFLIQYYNGEERAKGNILERFSAQQFPDLHSELNLSSLELGDSALYFCASSRDYYTGELFFGEGSRLTVL.

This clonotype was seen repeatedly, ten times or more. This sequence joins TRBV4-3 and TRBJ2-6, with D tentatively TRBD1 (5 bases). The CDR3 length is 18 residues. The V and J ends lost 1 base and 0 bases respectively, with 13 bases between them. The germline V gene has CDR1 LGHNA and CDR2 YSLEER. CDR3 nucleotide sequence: TGCGCCAGCAGCCAAGCTGACCCAGGGTTCTCTGGGGCCAACGTCCTGACTTTC. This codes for CASSQADPGFSGANVLTF.

CDR3 loop: CASSLPPITDTQYF. The CDR3 nucleotides read TGTGCCAGCAGTTTACCCCCGATTACAGATACGCAGTATTTT. This rearrangement joins TRBV12-3 or TRBV12-4 to TRBJ2-3; D not certain. Deletions cut 2 bases from V and 3 bases from J, with 9 bases between. The length of the CDR3 is 14 residues.